One and the same sample provided the 12 T cell receptor beta chains below, sequenced in a study of T cell responses to AZD1222 COVID-19 vaccine. Only in-frame clones appear in the TCRdb table, and some are missing; sequencing was by immunoSEQ multiplex PCR. Of 150,000 to 200,000 clones in the sample, about 92% were seen once. Sequenced here: peripheral blood, sampled 28 days after the second AZD1222 dose. These receptors originate from an adult who received the AZD1222 COVID-19 vaccine.

The V and J genes are TRBV19 and TRBJ2-7; 13 nucleotides line up with TRBD2. The V and J ends lost 5 bases and 4 bases, in that order; junction bases with no gene match: 14. Germline CDR1 is LNHDA and CDR2 is SQIVND (reference sequence). This CDR3 has 18 amino acids. DNA of the CDR3: TGTGCCAGTAGTGCCGGCACTAGCGGGAGGGCCCTCGGTTACGAGCAGTACTTC. The encoded protein is CASSAGTSGRALGYEQYF. The whole variable domain, filled in from reference TRBV19 and TRBJ2-7, reads DGGITQSPKYLFRKEGQNVTLSCEQNLNHDAMYWYRQDPGQGLRLIYYSQIVNDFQKGDIAEGYSVSREKKESFPLTVTSAQKNPTAFYLCASSAGTSGRALGYEQYFGPGTRLTVT.

The rearrangement links TRBV5-1 to TRBJ2-3; D ambiguous. V shed 0 bases and J shed 2 bases, with 10 bases lying between them. The V gene's germline CDR1 is SGHRS and CDR2 YFSETQ. The CDR3 totals 15 residues. The CDR3 DNA is TGCGCCAGCAGCTTGGTGGGCGGTCTCACAGATACGCAGTATTTT. This encodes CASSLVGGLTDTQYF.

The gene calls are TRBV7-9 and TRBJ1-4; D uncertain. CDR1 and CDR2 from the germline V gene are SEHNR and FQNEAQ (reference sequence). The CDR3 sequence is 15 residues long. Trimming stripped 2 bases from V and 8 bases from J, with 15 bases between. CDR3 DNA sequence: TGTGCCAGCAGCTTATTTTCTGGGAAGGAAGAAAAACTGTTTTTT. Amino acids: CASSLFSGKEEKLFF.

This sequence joins TRBV5-6 and TRBJ2-5; 8 bases align to TRBD1. The germline CDR1 and CDR2 sequences are SGHDT and YYEEEE. This CDR3 is 15 amino acids long. The J segment lost 4 bases and the V segment lost 0 bases, leaving 5 bases of the junction unmatched. The CDR3 sequence: CASSLVGTGAETQYF. The CDR3 DNA is TGTGCCAGCAGCTTGGTAGGGACAGGCGCAGAGACCCAGTACTTC.

The rearrangement uses TRBV29-1 and TRBJ1-1; TRBD1 might be the D (5 bases). The CDR3 runs to 11 residues. Between the trimmed V and J ends, which lost 4 bases and 11 bases, there was a span of 14 bases. Germline V gene data show CDR1 as SQVTM and CDR2 as ANQGSEA. This chain's CDR3 is CSVAWGDSAFF. DNA of the CDR3: TGCAGCGTTGCTTGGGGGGACTCGGCTTTCTTT.

The chain has TRBV3-1 (or the pseudogene TRBV3-2) and TRBJ2-1; D uncertain. Trimming cost V 0 bases and J 6 bases, with 9 bases left between them. This CDR3 is built from 14 residues. Germline values: CDR1 LGHDT, CDR2 YNNKEL (reference sequence). In DNA form, the CDR3 reads TGTGCCAGCAGCCAAGATCTTGCGTCCAATGAGCAGTTCTTC. Translation gives CASSQDLASNEQFF.

The chain links TRBV5-1 to TRBJ1-4, with 7 bases lining up with TRBD1. The CDR3 is made up of 15 amino acids. V shed 0 bases, J shed 6 bases, and the junction held 5 bases outside the gene matches. The germline gives CDR1 SGHRS, CDR2 YFSETQ. Written as DNA, the CDR3 is TGCGCCAGCAGCTTGGAGGGGGCGCGGGATGAAAAACTGTTTTTT. Its protein is CASSLEGARDEKLFF.

The V and J genes are TRBV5-1 and TRBJ2-7, with 7 bases lining up with TRBD2. The V segment lost 4 bases and the J segment 0 bases; nucleotides outside the gene matches: 7. CDR3 length: 15 residues. CDR1 SGHRS and CDR2 YFSETQ come from the germline V gene. CDR3 sequence reads: CASSIHLADSYEQYF. The CDR3 bases are TGCGCCAGCAGCATCCATCTAGCGGACTCCTACGAGCAGTACTTC.

In DNA, the CDR3 is TGTGCCAGCAGTTTAATCTCAGGGCCCAAGGAGACCCAGTACTTC. Its protein is CASSLISGPKETQYF. The chain couples TRBV27 to TRBJ2-5, with TRBD1 as a possible D gene (5 bases). V gave up 2 bases and J gave up 5 bases, with 15 bases separating them. The CDR3 sequence is 15 residues long. CDR1 is MNHEY, CDR2 SMNVEV, per germline (reference sequence).

The sample holds a few counts of this clone. V and J are TRBV11-2 and TRBJ2-3; maybe TRBD2 (6 bases). The CDR3 is 16 residues long. Germline CDR1 is SGHAT and CDR2 is FQNNGV. Trimming cost V 1 base and J 4 bases, with 15 bases left between them. Here the CDR3 reads CASSLGKPGRPDTQYF. The CDR3 DNA sequence: TGTGCCAGCAGCTTAGGGAAACCAGGGAGGCCAGATACGCAGTATTTT.

The chain recombines TRBV7-9 with TRBJ2-7; D possibly uses TRBD1 or TRBD2 (5 bases each). The germline V gene has CDR1 SEHNR and CDR2 FQNEAQ (reference sequence). The CDR3 spans 14 residues. Trimming left V 1 base short and J 12 bases short, with 19 bases between. CDR3 protein: CASSLEAAQGERYF. The CDR3 bases are TGTGCCAGCAGCTTAGAAGCCGCTCAGGGAGAAAGGTACTTC.

CDR3 DNA: TGTGCCAGCAGCCGAACCACACGAATCACCGGGGAGCTGTTTTTT. This gives the protein CASSRTTRITGELFF. The chain couples TRBV11-2 to TRBJ2-2; D uncertain. The germline V gene has CDR1 SGHAT and CDR2 FQNNGV. Trimming took off 5 bases at V and 4 bases at J, with 14 bases between the two ends. This CDR3 comprises 15 residues.